The source of this TCR beta chain is a study of T cell repertoires in cytomegalovirus infection. The wider study: CMV infection and matching HLA type were both indicated by public TCR beta signatures.

Overall study findings and caveats: There were HLA-C-restricted CMV-specific TCR beta clonotypes dominating the ex vivo response. Totalled public TCR beta family frequency picked out people who carried CMV plus the relevant HLA.

This clonotype was seen a few times. Its antigen is not known. There are 13 residues in the CDR3. V was shortened by 5 bases and J by 7 bases, with 14 bases between the two germline ends. Germline values: CDR1 MNHNS, CDR2 SASEGT. TCRdb passed the reads through MiXCR, listing each CDR3 protein once. Among fewer than 550,000 distinct CDR3 sequences, about a third were seen once, and the ten largest hold around 15%. The genes are TRBV6-1 and TRBJ2-5, with D perhaps matching TRBD1 (5 bases). Sequenced: PBMCs. The receptor's source is a human donor in good health (CMV status not recorded). Some clones in this sample may be carry-over from other donors' samples. Written as DNA, the CDR3 is TGTGCCAGCAGTCAGGGTCTACCCGGGACCCAGTACTTC. It codes for CASSQGLPGTQYF.